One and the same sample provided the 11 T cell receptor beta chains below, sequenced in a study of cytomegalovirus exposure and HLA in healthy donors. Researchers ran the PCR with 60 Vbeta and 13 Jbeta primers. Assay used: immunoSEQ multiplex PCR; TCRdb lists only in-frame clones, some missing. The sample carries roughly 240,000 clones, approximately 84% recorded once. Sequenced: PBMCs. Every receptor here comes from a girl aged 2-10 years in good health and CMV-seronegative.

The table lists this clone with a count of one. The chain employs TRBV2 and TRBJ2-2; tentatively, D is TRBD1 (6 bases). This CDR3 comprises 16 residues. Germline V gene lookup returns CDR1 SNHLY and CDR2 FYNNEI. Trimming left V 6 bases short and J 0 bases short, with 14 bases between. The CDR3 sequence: CASRDGQSANTGELFF. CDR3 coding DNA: TGTGCCAGCAGGGACGGACAGAGCGCGAACACCGGGGAGCTGTTTTTT.

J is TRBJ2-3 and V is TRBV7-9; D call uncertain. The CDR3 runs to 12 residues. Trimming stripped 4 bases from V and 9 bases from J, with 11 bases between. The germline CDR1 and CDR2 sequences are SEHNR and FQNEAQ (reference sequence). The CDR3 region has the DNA TGTGCCAGCAGCTCGACTTCAACAACGCAGTATTTT. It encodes CASSSTSTTQYF.

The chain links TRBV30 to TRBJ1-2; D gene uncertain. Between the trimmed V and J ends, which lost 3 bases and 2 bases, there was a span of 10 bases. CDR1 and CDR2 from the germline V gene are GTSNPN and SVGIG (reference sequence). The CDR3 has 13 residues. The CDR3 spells CAWRATANYGYTF. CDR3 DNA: TGTGCCTGGAGAGCCACTGCCAACTATGGCTACACCTTC.

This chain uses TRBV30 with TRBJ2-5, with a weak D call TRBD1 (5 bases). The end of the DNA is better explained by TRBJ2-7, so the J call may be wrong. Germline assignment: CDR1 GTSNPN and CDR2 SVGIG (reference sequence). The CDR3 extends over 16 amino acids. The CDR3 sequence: CAWSAPLAGPWGEQYF. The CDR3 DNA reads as TGTGCCTGGAGTGCCCCTCTTGCAGGGCCCTGGGGCGAGCAGTACTTC.

CDR3 bases: TGCAGCGGGACCCAGGGGCTGAACACTGAAGCTTTCTTT. Protein: CSGTQGLNTEAFF. The genes are TRBV29-1 and TRBJ1-1, with a weak D call TRBD1 (6 bases). The V gene lost 7 bases and the J gene lost 0 bases, with 12 bases spanning the gap. There are 13 residues in the CDR3. Germline CDR1 is SQVTM and CDR2 is ANQGSEA.

DNA of the CDR3: TGTGCCAGCAGCTTAGCAATGACTAGTAATGAGCAGTTCTTC. It is translated as CASSLAMTSNEQFF. The J gene is TRBJ2-1, the V gene TRBV7-8; possibly TRBD2 for D (6 bases). CDR1 SGHVS and CDR2 FQNEAQ come from the germline V gene. Deletions cut 0 bases from V and 7 bases from J, with 10 bases between. The CDR3 has 14 amino acids. The entire variable domain, with the rest obtained from reference TRBV7-8 and TRBJ2-1, is as follows: GAGVSQSPRYKVAKRGQDVALRCDPISGHVSLFWYQQALGQGPEFLTYFQNEAQLDKSGLPSDRFFAERPEGSVSTLKIQRTQQEDSAVYLCASSLAMTSNEQFFGPGTRLTVL.

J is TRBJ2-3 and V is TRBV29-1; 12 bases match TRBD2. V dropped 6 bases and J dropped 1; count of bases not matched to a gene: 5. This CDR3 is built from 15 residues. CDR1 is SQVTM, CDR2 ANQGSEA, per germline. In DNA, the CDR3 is TGCAGCGTACCCGGACTAGCGGGGCGCACAGATACGCAGTATTTT. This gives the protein CSVPGLAGRTDTQYF.

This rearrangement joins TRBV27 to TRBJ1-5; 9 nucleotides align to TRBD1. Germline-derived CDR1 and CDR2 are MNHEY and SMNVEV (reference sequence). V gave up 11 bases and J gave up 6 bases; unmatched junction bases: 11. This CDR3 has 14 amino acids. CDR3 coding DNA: TGTGCCCCCAAGGGGGACAGGGTGTGTCAGCCCCAGCATTTT. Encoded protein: CAPKGDRVCQPQHF.

The CDR3: CAISGPPIDRVGTEAFF. As DNA, the CDR3 is TGTGCCATCAGTGGCCCTCCTATCGACAGGGTAGGCACTGAAGCTTTCTTT. V usage is TRBV10-3 and J usage is TRBJ1-1; 7 bases map to TRBD1. This CDR3 contains 17 residues. Germline lookup yields CDR1 ENHRY and CDR2 SYGVKD. With V trimmed by 4 bases and J by 4 bases, 15 bases remained unmatched.

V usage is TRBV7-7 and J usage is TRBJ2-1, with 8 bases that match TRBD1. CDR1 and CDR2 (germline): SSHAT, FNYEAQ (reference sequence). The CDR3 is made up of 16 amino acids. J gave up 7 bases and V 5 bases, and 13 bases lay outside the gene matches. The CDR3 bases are TGTGCCAGCAGCCGTCGACCAGGGGGCCTAGGGAATGAGCAGTTCTTC. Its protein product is CASSRRPGGLGNEQFF. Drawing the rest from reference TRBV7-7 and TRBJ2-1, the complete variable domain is GAGVSQSPRYKVTKRGQDVTLRCDPISSHATLYWYQQALGQGPEFLTYFNYEAQPDKSGLPSDRFSAERPEGSISTLTIQRTEQRDSAMYRCASSRRPGGLGNEQFFGPGTRLTVL.

CDR3 nucleotide sequence: TGTGCCAGCAGTCTACAACCCGGGACTAGCGGGGGGTATGAGCAGTTCTTC. Its protein is CASSLQPGTSGGYEQFF. The chain uses TRBV7-2 and TRBJ2-1, with 15 nucleotides matching TRBD2. Germline CDR1 is SGHTA and CDR2 is FQGNSA. The CDR3 extends over 17 amino acids. Trimming at V came to 6 bases and at J to 8 bases, leaving 11 bases not matched to a gene.